The 12 T cell receptor beta chains listed next were all sequenced from one sample in a study of OX40 agonist ivuxolimab in advanced cancers. Generated by immunoSEQ multiplex PCR, the TCRdb table keeps only in-frame clones and is missing some. Of roughly 92,000 clones in the sample, about four fifths are singletons; the top ten hold about 5.5%. Sequences were derived from CD4+ or CD8+ T cells sorted from blood, sampled in a trial of the OX40 agonist ivuxolimab. The receptors were sampled from an adult with an advanced solid tumor such as melanoma, head and neck, liver or kidney cancer.

The CDR3 DNA reads TGTGCCAGCAGCCCGGGACAGGGTTTCGTGCAGTACTTC. It encodes CASSPGQGFVQYF. This chain connects TRBV19 to TRBJ2-7; 9 nucleotides line up with TRBD1. V gave up 9 bases and J gave up 9 bases; unmatched junction bases: 12. Germline-derived CDR1 and CDR2 are LNHDA and SQIVND (reference sequence). The CDR3 sequence is 13 residues long.

The chain combines TRBV6-6 with TRBJ1-6; perhaps TRBD1 as D (6 bases). The germline gives CDR1 MNHNY, CDR2 SVGAGI (reference sequence). V was shortened by 7 bases and J by 10 bases, with 14 bases between the two germline ends. The CDR3 spans 13 residues. The DNA of the CDR3 is TGTGCCAGCACAAGGACCGGGGGCTCACCCCTCCACTTT. This encodes CASTRTGGSPLHF.

This chain joins TRBV2 and TRBJ1-1; TRBD1 might be the D (5 bases). Trimming left V 6 bases short and J 5 bases short, with 16 bases between. Looked up from germline, CDR1 is SNHLY and CDR2 is FYNNEI. The CDR3 has 14 amino acids. The CDR3 spells CASRERGAQTEAFF. DNA of the CDR3: TGTGCCAGCAGAGAACGAGGGGCGCAGACTGAAGCTTTCTTT.

The V call is TRBV7-9, the J call TRBJ2-7, with 11 positions matching TRBD2. From germline, CDR1 is SEHNR and CDR2 FQNEAQ (reference sequence). The ends lost 1 base at V and 2 bases at J; junction bases unmatched: 1. The CDR3 extends over 15 amino acids. CDR3 DNA: TGTGCCAGCAGCTTAGGACTAGCGGGGACCTACGAGCAGTACTTC. It is translated as CASSLGLAGTYEQYF. The full variable domain, completed using reference TRBV7-9 and TRBJ2-7, is DTGVSQNPRHKITKRGQNVTFRCDPISEHNRLYWYRQTLGQGPEFLTYFQNEAQLEKSRLLSDRFSAERPKGSFSTLEIQRTEQGDSAMYLCASSLGLAGTYEQYFGPGTRLTVT.

The chain has TRBV19 and TRBJ2-7, with D unresolved. The CDR3 covers 13 residues. Trimming shortened V by 4 bases and J by 0 bases, and 7 bases separated the two germline ends. Per germline, CDR1 LNHDA and CDR2 SQIVND (reference sequence). As DNA, the CDR3 is TGTGCCAGTAGTAGTGGGATCTCCTACGAGCAGTACTTC. This translates into CASSSGISYEQYF. The whole variable domain, filled in from reference TRBV19 and TRBJ2-7, reads DGGITQSPKYLFRKEGQNVTLSCEQNLNHDAMYWYRQDPGQGLRLIYYSQIVNDFQKGDIAEGYSVSREKKESFPLTVTSAQKNPTAFYLCASSSGISYEQYFGPGTRLTVT.

Only a few counts were recorded for this clone. The rearrangement uses TRBV5-5 and TRBJ1-2; tentatively, D is TRBD1 (6 bases). V was shortened by 0 bases and J by 5 bases, with 17 bases between the two germline ends. Germline V lookup: CDR1 SGHKS, CDR2 YYEKEE (reference sequence). The CDR3 contains 16 residues. The CDR3 DNA reads TGTGCCAGCAGCTTGGCCACCGGACAGCCGAGATATGGCTACACCTTC. Translated: CASSLATGQPRYGYTF.

The genes are TRBV7-3 and TRBJ2-7; TRBD2 is a possible D gene (7 bases). V was clipped by 5 bases and J by 2 bases, with 22 bases between them. CDR3 length: 17 residues. Germline CDR1 reads SGHTA; CDR2 reads FQGTGA. CDR3 DNA sequence: TGTGCCAGCAGCCCTTCGGGGGGCCCTTACCCTACCTACGAGCAGTACTTC. Translating gives CASSPSGGPYPTYEQYF.

The rearrangement joins TRBV6-1 to TRBJ2-1; TRBD1 agrees at 9 bases. V dropped 5 bases and J dropped 9; count of bases not matched to a gene: 8. This CDR3 contains 14 residues. The germline V gene encodes CDR1 MNHNS and CDR2 SASEGT. The CDR3 region is CASSSGTGIREQFF. CDR3 in DNA: TGTGCCAGCAGTTCCGGGACAGGGATCCGTGAGCAGTTCTTC.

The gene calls are TRBV16 and TRBJ2-7; 8 bases line up with TRBD1. This CDR3 has 13 residues. Germline CDR1 KGHSY, CDR2 FQNENV. V gave up 4 bases and J gave up 6 bases; unmatched junction bases: 5. The CDR3 nucleotides read TGTGCCAGCAGCCCCCGGACAGGGAGCGAGCAGTACTTC. The encoded protein is CASSPRTGSEQYF.

This clone was seen more than once but under ten times. The rearrangement links TRBV7-9 to TRBJ2-1, with 10 bases fitting TRBD1. Germline loops: CDR1 SEHNR, CDR2 FQNEAQ (reference sequence). CDR3 length equals 17 residues. Trimming removed 6 bases from V and 5 bases from J; junction bases left unmatched: 13. CDR3 sequence: CASSSGQGSMPDNEQFF. CDR3 coding DNA: TGTGCCAGCAGTTCGGGACAGGGGTCGATGCCAGACAATGAGCAGTTCTTC.

The chain uses TRBV7-3 and TRBJ2-1, with D perhaps matching TRBD2 (5 bases). V was clipped by 2 bases and J by 4 bases, with 12 bases between them. This CDR3 is built from 15 residues. Germline CDR1 is SGHTA and CDR2 is FQGTGA. This CDR3 is CASSLEGRGYNEQFF. The DNA for the CDR3 is TGTGCCAGCAGCTTAGAGGGTCGCGGGTACAATGAGCAGTTCTTC.

The chain uses TRBV29-1 and TRBJ2-3; no clear D gene. V lost 4 bases, J lost 2 bases, and 13 bases lay in between. There are 14 residues in the CDR3. Per germline, CDR1 SQVTM and CDR2 ANQGSEA. The CDR3 DNA follows: TGCAGCGTTGGCCCAGACCTTAACACAGATACGCAGTATTTT. Translation: CSVGPDLNTDTQYF.